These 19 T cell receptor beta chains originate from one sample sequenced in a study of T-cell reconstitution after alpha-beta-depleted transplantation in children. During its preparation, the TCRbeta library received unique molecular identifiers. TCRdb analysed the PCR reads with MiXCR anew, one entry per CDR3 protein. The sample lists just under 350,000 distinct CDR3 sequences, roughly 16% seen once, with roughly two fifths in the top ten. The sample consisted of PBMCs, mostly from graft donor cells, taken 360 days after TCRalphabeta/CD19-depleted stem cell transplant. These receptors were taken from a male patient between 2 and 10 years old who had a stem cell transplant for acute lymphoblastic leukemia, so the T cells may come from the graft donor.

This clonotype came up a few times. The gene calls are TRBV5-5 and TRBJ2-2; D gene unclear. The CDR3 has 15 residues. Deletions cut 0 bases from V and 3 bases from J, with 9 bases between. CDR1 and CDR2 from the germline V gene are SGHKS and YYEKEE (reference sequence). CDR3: CASSLAPWDTGELFF. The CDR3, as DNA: TGTGCCAGCAGCTTGGCGCCCTGGGACACCGGGGAGCTGTTTTTT.

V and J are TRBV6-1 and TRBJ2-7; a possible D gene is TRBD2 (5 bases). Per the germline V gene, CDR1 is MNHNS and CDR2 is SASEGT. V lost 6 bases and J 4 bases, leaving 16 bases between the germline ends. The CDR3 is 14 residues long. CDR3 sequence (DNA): TGTGCCAGCAGACTTGAGCGGAGGCCTTACGAGCAGTACTTC. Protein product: CASRLERRPYEQYF.

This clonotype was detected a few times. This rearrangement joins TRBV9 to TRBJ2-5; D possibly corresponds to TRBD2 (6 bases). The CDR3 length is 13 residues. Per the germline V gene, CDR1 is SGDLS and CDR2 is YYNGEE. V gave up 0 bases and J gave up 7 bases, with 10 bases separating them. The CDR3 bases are TGTGCCAGCAGCGTAGGTTCGGGGGTGACCCAGTACTTC. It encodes CASSVGSGVTQYF.

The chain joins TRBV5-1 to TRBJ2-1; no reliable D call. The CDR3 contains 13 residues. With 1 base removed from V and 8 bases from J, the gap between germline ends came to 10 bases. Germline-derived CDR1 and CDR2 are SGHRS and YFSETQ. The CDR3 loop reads CASSLRTGDEQFF. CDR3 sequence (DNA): TGCGCCAGCAGCTTGCGGACCGGCGATGAGCAGTTCTTC.

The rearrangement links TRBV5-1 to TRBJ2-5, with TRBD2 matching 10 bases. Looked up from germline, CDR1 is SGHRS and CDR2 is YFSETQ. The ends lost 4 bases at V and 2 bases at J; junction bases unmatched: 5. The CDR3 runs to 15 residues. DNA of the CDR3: TGCGCCAGCAGCCTTACGACTAGCGGGCAAGAGACCCAGTACTTC. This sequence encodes CASSLTTSGQETQYF.

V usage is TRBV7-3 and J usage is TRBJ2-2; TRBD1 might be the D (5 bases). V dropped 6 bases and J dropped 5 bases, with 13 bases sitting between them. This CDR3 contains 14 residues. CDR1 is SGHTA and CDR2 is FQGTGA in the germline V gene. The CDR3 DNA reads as TGTGCCAGCAGTCTTACCCCAGGGACCGGGGAGCTGTTTTTT. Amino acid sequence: CASSLTPGTGELFF.

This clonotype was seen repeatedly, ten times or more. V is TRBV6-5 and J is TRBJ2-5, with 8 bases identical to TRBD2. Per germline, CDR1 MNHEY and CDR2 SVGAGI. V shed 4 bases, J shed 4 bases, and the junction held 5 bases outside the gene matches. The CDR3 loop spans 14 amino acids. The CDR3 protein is CASSLLAGPETQYF. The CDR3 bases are TGTGCCAGCAGTTTATTAGCGGGACCAGAGACCCAGTACTTC.

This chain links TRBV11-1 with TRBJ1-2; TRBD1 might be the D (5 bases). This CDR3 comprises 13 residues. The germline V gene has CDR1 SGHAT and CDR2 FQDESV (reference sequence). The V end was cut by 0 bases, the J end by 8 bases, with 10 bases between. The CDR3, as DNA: TGTGCCAGCAGCTTAGCCAGGGAAGGAGGCTACACCTTC. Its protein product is CASSLAREGGYTF.

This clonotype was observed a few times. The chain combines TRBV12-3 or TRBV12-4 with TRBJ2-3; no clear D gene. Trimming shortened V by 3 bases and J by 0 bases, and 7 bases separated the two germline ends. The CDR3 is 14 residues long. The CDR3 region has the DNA TGTGCCAGCAGTTTCGGGCGTAGCACAGATACGCAGTATTTT. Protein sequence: CASSFGRSTDTQYF.

Here the CDR3 DNA reads TGTGCCAGCACTTATAATGATCACATGAACACTGAAGCTTTCTTT. This codes for CASTYNDHMNTEAFF. The chain joins TRBV6-5 to TRBJ1-1; D is uncertain. Trimming left V 7 bases short and J 0 bases short, with 15 bases between. The CDR3 runs to 15 residues. Germline CDR1 MNHEY, CDR2 SVGAGI.

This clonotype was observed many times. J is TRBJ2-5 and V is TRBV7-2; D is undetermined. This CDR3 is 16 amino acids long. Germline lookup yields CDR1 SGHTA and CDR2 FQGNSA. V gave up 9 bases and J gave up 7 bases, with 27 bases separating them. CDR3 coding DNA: TGTGCCAGTGATCTATATTGGAACTCGGCGACGACGACCCAGTACTTC. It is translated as CASDLYWNSATTTQYF.

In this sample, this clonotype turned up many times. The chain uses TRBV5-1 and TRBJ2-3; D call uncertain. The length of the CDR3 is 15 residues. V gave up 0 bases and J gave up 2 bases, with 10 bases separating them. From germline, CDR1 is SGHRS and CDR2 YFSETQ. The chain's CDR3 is CASSLDRYLTDTQYF. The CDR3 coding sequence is TGCGCCAGCAGCTTGGACCGCTACCTCACAGATACGCAGTATTTT.

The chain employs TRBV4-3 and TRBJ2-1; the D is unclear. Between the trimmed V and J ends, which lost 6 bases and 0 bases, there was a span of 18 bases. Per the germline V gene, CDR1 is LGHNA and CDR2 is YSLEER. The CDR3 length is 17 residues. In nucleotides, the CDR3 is TGCGCCAGCAGTAAAAGAGGAACAGCGAACTCCTACAATGAGCAGTTCTTC. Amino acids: CASSKRGTANSYNEQFF.

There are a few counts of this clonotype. The CDR3 protein is CASSDLGTTYNEQFF. CDR3 DNA sequence: TGTGCCAGCAGCGATCTCGGGACCACCTACAATGAGCAGTTCTTC. This chain uses TRBV7-8 with TRBJ2-1; either TRBD1 or TRBD2 may fit D (5 bases each). The CDR3 extends over 15 amino acids. Between the trimmed V and J ends, which lost 5 bases and 2 bases, there was a span of 13 bases. Germline CDR1 SGHVS, CDR2 FQNEAQ.

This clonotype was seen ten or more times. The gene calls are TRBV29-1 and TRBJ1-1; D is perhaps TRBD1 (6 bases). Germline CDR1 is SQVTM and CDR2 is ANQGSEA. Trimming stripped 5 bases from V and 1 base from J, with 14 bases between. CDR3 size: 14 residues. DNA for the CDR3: TGCAGCGTTCTTCCTGTGGGACAGAACACTGAAGCTTTCTTT. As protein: CSVLPVGQNTEAFF.

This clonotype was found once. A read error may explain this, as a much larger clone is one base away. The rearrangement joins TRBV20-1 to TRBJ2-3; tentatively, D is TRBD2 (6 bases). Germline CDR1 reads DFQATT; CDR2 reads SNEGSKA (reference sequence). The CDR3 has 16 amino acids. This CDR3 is CCARWARAGITDTQYF. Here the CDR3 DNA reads TGCTGTGCTAGATGGGCAAGGGCGGGGATCACAGATACGCAGTATTTT.

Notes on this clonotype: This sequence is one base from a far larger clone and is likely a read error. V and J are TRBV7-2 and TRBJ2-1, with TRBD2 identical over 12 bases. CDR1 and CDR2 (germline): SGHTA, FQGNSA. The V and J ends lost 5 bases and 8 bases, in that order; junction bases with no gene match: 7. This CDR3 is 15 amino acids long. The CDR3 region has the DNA TGTGCCAGCAGCCAGGGACTAGCGGGTTACGATGAGCAGTTCTTC. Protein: CASSQGLAGYDEQFF.

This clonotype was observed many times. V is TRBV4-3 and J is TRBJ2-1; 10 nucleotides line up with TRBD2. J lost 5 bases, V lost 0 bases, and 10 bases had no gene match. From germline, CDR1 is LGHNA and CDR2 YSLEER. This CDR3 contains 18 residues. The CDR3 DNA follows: TGCGCCAGCAGCCAAGATAACCCGGGACTAGCGAACAACAATGAGCAGTTCTTC. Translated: CASSQDNPGLANNNEQFF.

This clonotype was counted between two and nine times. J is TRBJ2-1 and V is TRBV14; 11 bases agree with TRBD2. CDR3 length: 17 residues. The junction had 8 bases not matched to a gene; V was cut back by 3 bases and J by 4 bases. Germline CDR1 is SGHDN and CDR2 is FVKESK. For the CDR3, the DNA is TGTGCCAGCAGCCATGTGGGGACTAGCGGTCTTTACAATGAGCAGTTCTTC. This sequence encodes CASSHVGTSGLYNEQFF.